This T cell receptor (beta chain) derives from a study of OX40 agonist ivuxolimab in advanced cancers. The overall study: Ivuxolimab was administered intravenously to patients at 0.01 to 10 mg/kg every 2 weeks. Prior therapy, whether anti-PD-1, anti-PD-L1 or anti-CTLA-4, was allowed, and 35% to 40% had some.

General study points: At 0.1 to 3.0 mg/kg and by week 6, clonal expansion occurred in CD4+ and CD8+ blood T cells. The study did not work out the antigen specificity of the expanded peripheral T cells.

The V end lost 6 bases, the J end lost 1 base, and 5 bases lay between the germline ends. Germline CDR1 and CDR2: SEHNR and FQNEAQ (reference sequence). This CDR3 has 12 amino acids. This table comes from immunoSEQ multiplex PCR, and its TCRdb copy is limited to in-frame clones, with some not included. The data show around 40,000 clones, about 80% seen once. This clone showed up just a few times. Antigen: not known. Other nucleotide sequences from this sample produce the same CDR3. The receptor was derived from an adult with an advanced solid tumor such as melanoma, head and neck, liver or kidney cancer. Sequencing used CD4+ or CD8+ T cells sorted from blood, obtained in a trial of the OX40 agonist ivuxolimab. The chain employs TRBV7-9 and TRBJ2-3; D gene ambiguous. The CDR3 region has the DNA TGTGCCAGCAGGGCAGGCACAGATACGCAGTATTTT. Translated: CASRAGTDTQYF.